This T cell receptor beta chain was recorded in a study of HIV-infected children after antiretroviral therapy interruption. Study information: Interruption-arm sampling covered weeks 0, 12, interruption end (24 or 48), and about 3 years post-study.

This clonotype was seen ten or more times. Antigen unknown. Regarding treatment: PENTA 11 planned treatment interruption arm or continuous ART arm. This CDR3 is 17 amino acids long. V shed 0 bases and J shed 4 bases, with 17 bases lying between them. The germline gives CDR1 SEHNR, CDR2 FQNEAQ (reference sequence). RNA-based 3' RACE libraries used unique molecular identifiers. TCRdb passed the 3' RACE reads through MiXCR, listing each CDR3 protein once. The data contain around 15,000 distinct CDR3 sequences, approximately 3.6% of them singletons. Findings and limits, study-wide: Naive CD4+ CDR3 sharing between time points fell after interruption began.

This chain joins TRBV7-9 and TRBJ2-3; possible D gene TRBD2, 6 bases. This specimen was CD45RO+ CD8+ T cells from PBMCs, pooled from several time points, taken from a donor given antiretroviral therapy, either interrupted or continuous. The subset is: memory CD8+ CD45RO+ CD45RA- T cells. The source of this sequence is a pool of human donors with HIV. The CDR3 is CASSLALGGPSADTQYF. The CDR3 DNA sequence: TGTGCCAGCAGCTTAGCGCTGGGAGGCCCAAGCGCAGATACGCAGTATTTT. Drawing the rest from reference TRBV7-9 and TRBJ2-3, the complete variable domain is DTGVSQNPRHKITKRGQNVTFRCDPISEHNRLYWYRQTLGQGPEFLTYFQNEAQLEKSRLLSDRFSAERPKGSFSTLEIQRTEQGDSAMYLCASSLALGGPSADTQYFGPGTRLTVL.